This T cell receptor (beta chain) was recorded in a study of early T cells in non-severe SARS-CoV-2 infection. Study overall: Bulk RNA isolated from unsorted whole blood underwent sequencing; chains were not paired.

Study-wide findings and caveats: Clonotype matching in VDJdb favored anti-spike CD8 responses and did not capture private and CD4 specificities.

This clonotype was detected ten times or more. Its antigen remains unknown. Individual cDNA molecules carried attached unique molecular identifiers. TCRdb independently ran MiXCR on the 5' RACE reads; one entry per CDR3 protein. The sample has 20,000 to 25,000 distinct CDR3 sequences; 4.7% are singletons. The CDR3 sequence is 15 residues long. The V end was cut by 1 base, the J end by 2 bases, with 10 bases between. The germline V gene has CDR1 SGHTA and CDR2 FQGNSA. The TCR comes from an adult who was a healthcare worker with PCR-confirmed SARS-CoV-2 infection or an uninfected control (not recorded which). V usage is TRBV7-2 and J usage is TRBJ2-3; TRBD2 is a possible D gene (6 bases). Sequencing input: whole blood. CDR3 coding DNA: TGTGCCAGCAGCTTAGGACTAGTGGACACAGATACGCAGTATTTT. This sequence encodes CASSLGLVDTDTQYF.